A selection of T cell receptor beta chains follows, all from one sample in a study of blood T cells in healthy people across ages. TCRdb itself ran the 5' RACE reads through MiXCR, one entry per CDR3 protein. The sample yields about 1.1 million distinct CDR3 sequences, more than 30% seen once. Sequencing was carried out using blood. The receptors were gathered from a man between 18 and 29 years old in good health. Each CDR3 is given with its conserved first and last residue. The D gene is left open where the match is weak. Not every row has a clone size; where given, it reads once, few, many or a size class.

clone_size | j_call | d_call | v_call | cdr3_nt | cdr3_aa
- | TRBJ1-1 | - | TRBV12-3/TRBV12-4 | TGTGCCAGCAGTGAGGGGGTCGAGAACACTGAAGCTTTCTTT | CASSEGVENTEAFF
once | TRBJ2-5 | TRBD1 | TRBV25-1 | TGTGCCAGCACCGGGACAGCGTACAATGAGCAGTACTTC | CASTGTAYNEQYF
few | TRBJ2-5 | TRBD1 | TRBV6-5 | TGTGCCAGCAGTTACCAAAGCGGGACAGGGGTGTTGGAGCAGTACTTC | CASSYQSGTGVLEQYF
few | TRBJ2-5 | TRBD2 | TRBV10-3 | TGTGCCATCAGTATTCGGACTAGCGGGGGGAACAATGAGCAGTACTTC | CAISIRTSGGNNEQYF
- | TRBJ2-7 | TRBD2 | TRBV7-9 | TGTGCCAGCAGCTCTAGCGGGCCCGTCTACGAGCAGTACTTC | CASSSSGPVYEQYF
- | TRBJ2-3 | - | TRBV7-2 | TGTGCCAGCAGTCTCGCTAGATTAGATACGCAGTATTTT | CASSLARLDTQYF
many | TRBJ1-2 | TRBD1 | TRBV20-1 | TGCAGTGCTATTGGACAGGGGTATGGCTACACCTTC | CSAIGQGYGYTF
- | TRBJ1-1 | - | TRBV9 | TGTGCCAGCAGCGTAGGGGGCGCCGACACTGAAGCTTTCTTT | CASSVGGADTEAFF
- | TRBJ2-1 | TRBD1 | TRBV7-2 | TGTGCCAGCAGCTTGTGGGACAGGCAATACAATGAGCAGTTCTTC | CASSLWDRQYNEQFF
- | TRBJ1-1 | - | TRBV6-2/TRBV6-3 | TGTGCCAGCAGTTTCTCTCCAATCGAAGGGGGAAACACTGAAGCTTTCTTT | CASSFSPIEGGNTEAFF
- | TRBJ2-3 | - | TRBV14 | TGTGCCAGCAGCCTCCTGGGGCTCACAGATACGCAGTATTTT | CASSLLGLTDTQYF
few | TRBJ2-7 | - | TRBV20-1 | TGCAGTGCTAGAACCGACAGGTCCTACGAGCAGTACTTC | CSARTDRSYEQYF
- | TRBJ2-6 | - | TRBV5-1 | TGCGCCAGCAGCTTGGCAGGGGCTTCCGGGGCCAACGTCCTGACTTTC | CASSLAGASGANVLTF
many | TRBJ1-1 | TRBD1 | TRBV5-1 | TGTGCCAGCAGCTTGGGGGACAGGAACACTGAAGCTTTCTTT | CASSLGDRNTEAFF
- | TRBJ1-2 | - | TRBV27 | TGTGCCAGCAGTTTAAGCCCACAGGGTGTGGGCTACACCTTC | CASSLSPQGVGYTF
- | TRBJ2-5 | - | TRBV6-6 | TGTGCCAGCAGCCCCATCGGTGGCAGGGCGAAGACCCAGTACTTC | CASSPIGGRAKTQYF
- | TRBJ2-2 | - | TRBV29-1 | TGCAGCGCGGGACTGACCGGGGAGCTGTTTTTT | CSAGLTGELFF
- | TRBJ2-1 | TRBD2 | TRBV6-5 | TGTGCCAGCAGTTACGAACGGGGGGGCTTTTCCCCCCAAAATGAGCAGTTCTTC | CASSYERGGFSPQNEQFF
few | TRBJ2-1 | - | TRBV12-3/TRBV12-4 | TGTGCCAGCAGTTACCCACCGTTCTTC | CASSYPPFF
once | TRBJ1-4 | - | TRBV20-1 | TGCAGTGCTAGAGATCGAGCAGGGCCTAATAAAAAACTGTTTTTT | CSARDRAGPNKKLFF
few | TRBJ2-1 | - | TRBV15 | TGTGCCACCAGCATAAGGGCTGGGGCCAACAATGAGCAGTTCTTC | CATSIRAGANNEQFF